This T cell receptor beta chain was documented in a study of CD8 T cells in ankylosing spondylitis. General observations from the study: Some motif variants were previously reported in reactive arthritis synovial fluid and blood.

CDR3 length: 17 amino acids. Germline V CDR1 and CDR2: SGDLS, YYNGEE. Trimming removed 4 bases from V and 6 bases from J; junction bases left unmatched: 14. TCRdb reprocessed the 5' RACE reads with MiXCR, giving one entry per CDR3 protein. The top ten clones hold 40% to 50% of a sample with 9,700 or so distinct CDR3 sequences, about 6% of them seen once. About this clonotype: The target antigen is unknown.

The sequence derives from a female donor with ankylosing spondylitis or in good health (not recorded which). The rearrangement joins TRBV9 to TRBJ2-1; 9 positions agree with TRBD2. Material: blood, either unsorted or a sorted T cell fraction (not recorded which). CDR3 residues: CASSFGGGTSKVNEQFF. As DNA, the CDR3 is TGTGCCAGCAGCTTTGGGGGGGGGACTAGCAAGGTCAATGAGCAGTTCTTC.